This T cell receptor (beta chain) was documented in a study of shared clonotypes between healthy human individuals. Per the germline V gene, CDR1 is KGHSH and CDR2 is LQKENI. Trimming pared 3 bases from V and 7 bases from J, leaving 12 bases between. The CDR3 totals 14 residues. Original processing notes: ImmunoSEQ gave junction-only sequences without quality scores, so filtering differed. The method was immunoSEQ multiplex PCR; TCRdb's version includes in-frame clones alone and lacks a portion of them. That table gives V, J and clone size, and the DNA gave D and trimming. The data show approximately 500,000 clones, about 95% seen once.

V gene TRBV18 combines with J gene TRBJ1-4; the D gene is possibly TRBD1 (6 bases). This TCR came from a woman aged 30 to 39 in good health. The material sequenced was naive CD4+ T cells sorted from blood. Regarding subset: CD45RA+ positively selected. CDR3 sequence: CASSPRGQFEKLFF. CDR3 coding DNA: TGTGCCAGCTCACCCCGTGGACAGTTTGAAAAACTGTTTTTT.